This T cell receptor (beta chain) was sequenced in a study of vaccination effects on CD4 cells after COVID-19. Study background: The second dose preceded post-vaccine samples by a median of 72 days. General study points: Sampling in the study covered few convalescent patients and included no early post-infection timepoints.

There are a few counts of this clone. What it recognizes is unknown. Libraries were prepared by immunoSEQ multiplex PCR; TCRdb keeps only in-frame clonotypes and omits some of them. The sample lists tens of thousands of clones; 76% were seen once. The length of the CDR3 is 13 residues. The V gene's germline CDR1 is SGHRS and CDR2 YFSETQ. V gave up 4 bases and J gave up 5 bases, with 12 bases separating them. CD4+ T cells specific for antigen were expanded with viral peptide pools by the ViraFEST assay before sequencing. Following 10 days of culture, CD4+ T cells were isolated. Participants were vaccinated with two doses of either the BNT162b2 or mRNA-1273 vaccine. Wells containing over 1.5 million PBMC each were cultured with around 9.1 IU/ml IL-2 and about 9.7 ug/ml peptides.

The chain couples TRBV5-1 to TRBJ1-2, with D maybe TRBD1 (5 bases). This clonotype was sampled from a human donor who received a COVID-19 vaccine. The sequences come from CD4+ T cells from PBMCs cultured with HCoV-OC43 spike peptides, collected after COVID-19 vaccination. Specified subset: HCoV-OC43 spike overlapping peptide pool stimulation. In DNA form, the CDR3 reads TGCGCCAGCAGCACGGGACTCCGGTATGGCTACACCTTC. It specifies CASSTGLRYGYTF.